This section outlines one TCR beta chain sequence together with its context. Its target is not known. This record belongs to a study of cytomegalovirus exposure and HLA in healthy donors. Use of 60 Vbeta and 13 Jbeta primers characterized the PCR. The method was immunoSEQ multiplex PCR; TCRdb's version includes in-frame clones alone and lacks a portion of them. This table holds about 180,000 clones, 70% to 85% found once. General observations from the study: Follow-up analysis found HLA locus-dependent TCR association rates, highest for DRB1 and lowest for HLA-C.

The germline CDR1 and CDR2 sequences are SGHVS and FQNEAQ. The CDR3 sequence is 14 residues long. V was cut by 0 bases and J by 5 bases, with 11 bases left in between. The TCR was taken from a human donor in good health. The chain uses TRBV7-8 and TRBJ2-7; maybe TRBD2 (5 bases). Sequencing input: PBMCs. The CDR3, as DNA: TGTGCCAGCAGCTTAGCCTTACTAGGGAACGAGCAGTACTTC. This translates into CASSLALLGNEQYF.